One and the same sample provided the 30 T cell receptor beta chains below, sequenced in a study of patients and donors after allogeneic stem cell transplantation. TCRdb fed the RT-PCR reads into MiXCR, producing one record per CDR3 protein. The sample records about 110,000 distinct CDR3 sequences, around 38% being singletons. Input material: blood, either unsorted or a sorted T cell fraction (not recorded which). The receptors were sampled from a human donor who was either an allogeneic HSCT recipient or a stem cell or donor lymphocyte infusion donor (not recorded which). It is not recorded whose cells these are; they may come from a transplant donor.

The table lists this clonotype with a few counts. The chain carries TRBV7-2 and TRBJ1-4; 9 bases match TRBD1. With 5 bases clipped from V and 8 bases from J, the junction kept 12 bases outside the gene matches. This CDR3 region has 16 residues. Germline V lookup: CDR1 SGHTA, CDR2 FQGNSA. The CDR3 sequence: CASSPKVRTGAEKLFF. The CDR3 DNA follows: TGTGCCAGCAGCCCGAAAGTAAGGACAGGGGCCGAAAAACTGTTTTTT.

CDR3 in amino acids: CSARDQGYEQYF. The CDR3 coding sequence is TGCAGTGCTAGAGATCAGGGGTACGAGCAGTACTTC. The chain carries TRBV20-1 and TRBJ2-7; possible D gene TRBD1, 6 bases. Looked up from germline, CDR1 is DFQATT and CDR2 is SNEGSKA (reference sequence). The V gene lost 0 bases and the J gene lost 4 bases, with 7 bases spanning the gap. The CDR3 has 12 amino acids.

This chain connects TRBV20-1 to TRBJ2-4; tentative D call: TRBD1 (6 bases). The V end lost 0 bases, the J end lost 0 bases, and 9 bases lay between the germline ends. Germline lookup yields CDR1 DFQATT and CDR2 SNEGSKA (reference sequence). The CDR3 length is 15 residues. The chain's CDR3 is CSAREQGVAKNIQYF. Written as DNA, the CDR3 is TGCAGTGCTAGAGAACAGGGAGTAGCCAAAAACATTCAGTACTTC.

The CDR3 here is CASSPRTGWRTEAFF. As DNA, the CDR3 is TGTGCCAGCAGCCCCCGGACAGGGTGGAGGACTGAAGCTTTCTTT. J is TRBJ1-1 and V is TRBV7-2, with 8 nucleotides matching TRBD1. Per germline, CDR1 SGHTA and CDR2 FQGNSA. J gave up 5 bases and V 5 bases, and 10 bases lay outside the gene matches. This CDR3 region has 15 residues.

This clonotype occurred a few times. V is TRBV12-3 or TRBV12-4 and J is TRBJ1-3; no reliable D call. Trimming cost V 6 bases and J 2 bases, with 17 bases left between them. This CDR3 region has 16 residues. CDR3 loop: CASSPFGKTPGNTIYF. The CDR3 DNA is TGTGCCAGCAGCCCCTTTGGGAAGACGCCTGGAAACACCATATATTTT.

The chain links TRBV11-3 to TRBJ2-5; TRBD1 matches 10 bases. The V gene's germline CDR1 is SGHNT and CDR2 YENEEA. CDR3 size: 14 residues. Losses at the gene ends were 5 bases for V and 5 bases for J; bases not matched to a gene: 5. The CDR3 nucleotides are TGTGCCAGCAGCGCCGGGACAGGGGACGAGACCCAGTACTTC. Translated: CASSAGTGDETQYF.

The chain combines TRBV7-2 with TRBJ2-6; TRBD1 agrees at 7 bases. After removal of 6 bases from V and 0 bases from J, the junction contained 8 bases not matched to a gene. The CDR3 spans 17 residues. Germline V CDR1 and CDR2: SGHTA, FQGNSA. CDR3 coding DNA: TGTGCCAGCAGGGATACAGGGGCCGCCTCTGGGGCCAACGTCCTGACTTTC. Amino acids: CASRDTGAASGANVLTF. Complete variable domain (other parts from reference TRBV7-2 and TRBJ2-6): GAGVSQSPSNKVTEKGKDVELRCDPISGHTALYWYRQSLGQGLEFLIYFQGNSAPDKSGLPSDRFSAERTGGSVSTLTIQRTQQEDSAVYLCASRDTGAASGANVLTFGAGSRLTVL.

This sequence joins TRBV3-1 and TRBJ2-5; possibly TRBD1 or TRBD2 for D (6 bases each). The CDR3 totals 15 residues. CDR1 is LGHDT, CDR2 YNNKEL, per germline (reference sequence). Trimming left V 4 bases short and J 5 bases short, with 17 bases between. CDR3 sequence: CASSPWVGGGETQYF. CDR3 in DNA: TGTGCCAGCAGCCCCTGGGTAGGGGGAGGCGAGACCCAGTACTTC.

The sample holds a few counts of this clonotype. The chain links TRBV6-2 or TRBV6-3 to TRBJ1-5; TRBD1 matches at 7 bases. The CDR3 loop spans 13 amino acids. Per germline, CDR1 MNHEY and CDR2 SVGEGT. V was clipped by 7 bases and J by 6 bases; unmatched bases: 6. CDR3 loop: CASNRQGSQPQHF. CDR3 sequence (DNA): TGTGCCAGCAATCGACAGGGCAGTCAGCCCCAGCATTTT.

The chain recombines TRBV29-1 with TRBJ2-1; 14 bases are a match to TRBD2. The CDR3 has 17 amino acids. The trim removed 3 bases at V and 2 bases at J, leaving 6 bases unmatched. Per germline, CDR1 SQVTM and CDR2 ANQGSEA. This CDR3 is CSVEGTSGSITYNEQFF. The DNA for the CDR3 is TGCAGCGTTGAGGGGACTAGCGGGAGCATAACCTACAATGAGCAGTTCTTC.

The rearrangement links TRBV27 to TRBJ2-2; D not certain. Deletions cut 6 bases from V and 3 bases from J, with 8 bases between. This CDR3 contains 13 residues. The germline CDR1 and CDR2 sequences are MNHEY and SMNVEV (reference sequence). This CDR3 is CASRKLDTGELFF. CDR3 nucleotide sequence: TGTGCCAGCAGGAAACTGGACACCGGGGAGCTGTTTTTT.

A few counts support this clonotype. This rearrangement joins TRBV5-1 to TRBJ1-2; D gene uncertain. Between the trimmed V and J ends, which lost 7 bases and 4 bases, there was a span of 14 bases. Per the germline V gene, CDR1 is SGHRS and CDR2 is YFSETQ. There are 13 residues in the CDR3. Written as DNA, the CDR3 is TGCGCCAGCGCTTTGGAAGCCCGCTATGGCTACACCTTC. Its translation is CASALEARYGYTF.

This clonotype has a handful of counts. The CDR3 is CSVRPGGSAPEGLFF. The DNA of the CDR3 is TGCAGCGTTCGTCCAGGAGGCTCGGCCCCCGAAGGACTGTTTTTT. The chain couples TRBV29-1 to TRBJ1-4, with D uncertain. Trimming removed 5 bases from V and 13 bases from J, with 26 bases in between. Germline V gives CDR1 SQVTM, CDR2 ANQGSEA. The CDR3 is 15 residues long.

This clonotype has only a few counts. The V call is TRBV28, the J call TRBJ2-2; 7 nucleotides agree with TRBD1. V shed 4 bases, J shed 4 bases, and the junction held 3 bases outside the gene matches. The CDR3 extends over 14 amino acids. In germline, CDR1 is MDHEN, CDR2 SYDVKM. Here the CDR3 reads CASSSTGSTGELFF. CDR3 bases: TGTGCCAGCAGTTCGACAGGGTCCACCGGGGAGCTGTTTTTT.

The rearrangement links TRBV29-1 to TRBJ1-1; D remains unclear. CDR1 SQVTM and CDR2 ANQGSEA come from the germline V gene. V lost 4 bases and J 3 bases, leaving 9 bases between the germline ends. The CDR3 runs 12 residues. The CDR3 DNA reads as TGCAGCGTTGTGAAGGGTTACACTGAAGCTTTCTTT. Amino acids: CSVVKGYTEAFF. The full variable domain, with the rest looked up from reference TRBV29-1 and TRBJ1-1, is SAVISQKPSRDICQRGTSLTIQCQVDSQVTMMFWYRQQPGQSLTLIATANQGSEATYESGFVIDKFPISRPNLTFSTLTVSNMSPEDSSIYLCSVVKGYTEAFFGQGTRLTVV.

V gene TRBV6-6 combines with J gene TRBJ1-5; D is undetermined. Germline values: CDR1 MNHNY, CDR2 SVGAGI (reference sequence). V dropped 2 bases and J dropped 3 bases, with 8 bases sitting between them. The CDR3 is 14 amino acids. The CDR3 protein is CASSYGSPNQPQHF. The CDR3 nucleotides read TGTGCCAGCAGTTACGGGTCCCCCAATCAGCCCCAGCATTTT.

This clonotype was seen once. The CDR3 here is CASSDRGQQTQYF. The CDR3 DNA follows: TGTGCCAGCAGTGATCGGGGACAGCAGACCCAGTACTTC. The chain recombines TRBV2 with TRBJ2-5, with 7 positions matching TRBD1. The CDR3 has 13 residues. CDR1 and CDR2 (germline): SNHLY, FYNNEI. V shed 3 bases and J 6 bases; nucleotides not matched to a gene: 4.

J is TRBJ1-5 and V is TRBV20-1; the D gene is possibly TRBD1 (5 bases). CDR3 length: 17 residues. Germline V gene lookup returns CDR1 DFQATT and CDR2 SNEGSKA (reference sequence). The V and J ends lost 0 bases and 2 bases respectively, with 17 bases between them. CDR3 sequence reads: CSARDWGTGRGNQPQHF. CDR3 nucleotides: TGCAGTGCTAGAGATTGGGGGACTGGGCGAGGCAATCAGCCCCAGCATTTT.

This clonotype has ten or more counts. This chain links TRBV29-1 with TRBJ1-1; TRBD1 aligns across 7 bases. Losses at the gene ends were 6 bases for V and 4 bases for J; bases not matched to a gene: 11. CDR1 is SQVTM, CDR2 ANQGSEA, per germline. The CDR3 extends over 14 amino acids. CDR3: CSVRMTGWGTEAFF. DNA for the CDR3: TGCAGCGTCCGGATGACAGGGTGGGGCACTGAAGCTTTCTTT.

The rearrangement joins TRBV20-1 to TRBJ2-1; 10 positions match TRBD1. Germline V CDR1 and CDR2: DFQATT, SNEGSKA (reference sequence). V lost 4 bases to trimming and J lost 0 bases; unmatched junction nucleotides: 6. This CDR3 has 16 amino acids. CDR3 coding DNA: TGCAGTGCTACTGACAGGGGGCCTAGCTCCTACAATGAGCAGTTCTTC. Its protein is CSATDRGPSSYNEQFF.

This chain links TRBV4-2 with TRBJ1-2, with TRBD1 matching over 9 bases. The V gene's germline CDR1 is LGHNA and CDR2 YNFKEQ. V gave up 2 bases and J gave up 8 bases; unmatched junction bases: 12. CDR3 length: 16 residues. This CDR3 reads CASSQTSGQGLQGYTF. In DNA, the CDR3 is TGTGCCAGCAGCCAAACGTCGGGACAGGGACTCCAGGGCTACACCTTC.

The rearrangement uses TRBV5-1 and TRBJ1-1; D might be TRBD1 (5 bases). V was shortened by 5 bases and J by 0 bases, with 11 bases between the two germline ends. The CDR3 has 14 residues. Germline lookup yields CDR1 SGHRS and CDR2 YFSETQ. The CDR3 DNA reads as TGCGCCAGCAGACCCGGGACGGTGAACACTGAAGCTTTCTTT. Translated: CASRPGTVNTEAFF.

The J gene is TRBJ2-2, the V gene TRBV5-1; D ambiguous. Germline-derived CDR1 and CDR2 are SGHRS and YFSETQ. Trimming cost V 3 bases and J 0 bases, with 6 bases left between them. The CDR3 has 14 residues. CDR3 sequence: CASSYDSNTGELFF. CDR3 in DNA: TGCGCCAGCAGCTACGACTCGAACACCGGGGAGCTGTTTTTT.

J is TRBJ1-1 and V is TRBV7-9; TRBD1 might be the D (5 bases). The V end was cut by 5 bases, the J end by 4 bases, with 17 bases between. The CDR3 totals 15 residues. Germline V gene lookup returns CDR1 SEHNR and CDR2 FQNEAQ (reference sequence). CDR3 nucleotide sequence: TGTGCCAGCAGCCTCAGACTCCATGGGGGCACTGAAGCTTTCTTT. This encodes CASSLRLHGGTEAFF.

This clonotype occurred once. V and J are TRBV5-1 and TRBJ2-3; perhaps TRBD2 as D (6 bases). The V gene lost 2 bases and the J gene lost 4 bases, with 14 bases spanning the gap. Germline V gene sequence: CDR1 SGHRS, CDR2 YFSETQ. The CDR3 spans 15 residues. The CDR3: CASSFSGREADTQYF. The DNA for the CDR3 is TGCGCCAGCAGCTTTAGCGGAAGAGAGGCAGATACGCAGTATTTT.

The chain employs TRBV4-3 and TRBJ2-7; 10 bases are a match to TRBD2. This CDR3 spans 15 amino acids. With V trimmed by 4 bases and J by 4 bases, 7 bases remained unmatched. CDR1 and CDR2 from the germline V gene are LGHNA and YSLEER. The CDR3 DNA reads TGCGCCAGCAGCCCGTGGACTAGCGGATATTACGAGCAGTACTTC. It is translated as CASSPWTSGYYEQYF.

The rearrangement links TRBV20-1 to TRBJ2-7; D remains ambiguous. This CDR3 spans 13 amino acids. Germline values: CDR1 DFQATT, CDR2 SNEGSKA (reference sequence). V was trimmed by 2 bases and J by 3 bases, leaving 11 bases between them. This CDR3 reads CSARPTALYEQYF. The CDR3 DNA reads TGCAGTGCTAGACCCACAGCTCTCTACGAGCAGTACTTC.

This chain joins TRBV19 and TRBJ1-2; TRBD1 agrees at 8 bases. This CDR3 spans 13 amino acids. V gave up 8 bases and J gave up 3 bases; unmatched junction bases: 5. Germline V CDR1 and CDR2: LNHDA, SQIVND (reference sequence). CDR3 nucleotides: TGTGCCAGTCGAATGACAGGGGACTATGGCTACACCTTC. Its translation is CASRMTGDYGYTF.

J is TRBJ2-1 and V is TRBV6-5; a possible D gene is TRBD2 (6 bases). V was clipped by 8 bases and J by 3 bases, with 14 bases between them. This CDR3 region has 14 residues. CDR1 is MNHEY, CDR2 SVGAGI, per germline. The CDR3 DNA follows: TGTGCCAGCCGCCGGGACTCACACTACAATGAGCAGTTCTTC. Translating it yields CASRRDSHYNEQFF.

The V and J genes are TRBV7-9 and TRBJ1-1; TRBD1 is a possible D gene (6 bases). Per the germline V gene, CDR1 is SEHNR and CDR2 is FQNEAQ (reference sequence). V shed 5 bases and J shed 6 bases, with 19 bases lying between them. The CDR3 totals 15 residues. CDR3 nucleotide sequence: TGTGCCAGCAGCCAGGGAAGAGGGGGAGTACCTGAAGCTTTCTTT. Its protein product is CASSQGRGGVPEAFF.